This TCR beta chain is drawn from a study of CD8+ T cells in alopecia areata. V was clipped by 3 bases and J by 0 bases, with 8 bases between them. Per the germline V gene, CDR1 is MNHNS and CDR2 is SASEGT. CDR3 length equals 14 residues. Noted treatment: oral pan-JAK inhibitor, 5-10 mg twice daily. In each case, RNA was isolated and then reverse transcribed into cDNA as the sequencing template. TCRdb's copy holds only in-frame clones and misses some; the assay was immunoSEQ multiplex PCR. The sample comprises around 110,000 clones, roughly 89% of which are singletons, and around 25% rests with the top ten.

Sample: CD8+ T cells sorted from blood, taken at week 24, from a patient treated with tofacitinib. J is TRBJ1-1 and V is TRBV6-1, with D unclear. The sequence came from a human donor with alopecia areata. CDR3 sequence reads: CASSETRLNTEAFF. CDR3 DNA: TGTGCCAGCAGTGAGACACGGTTGAACACTGAAGCTTTCTTT.